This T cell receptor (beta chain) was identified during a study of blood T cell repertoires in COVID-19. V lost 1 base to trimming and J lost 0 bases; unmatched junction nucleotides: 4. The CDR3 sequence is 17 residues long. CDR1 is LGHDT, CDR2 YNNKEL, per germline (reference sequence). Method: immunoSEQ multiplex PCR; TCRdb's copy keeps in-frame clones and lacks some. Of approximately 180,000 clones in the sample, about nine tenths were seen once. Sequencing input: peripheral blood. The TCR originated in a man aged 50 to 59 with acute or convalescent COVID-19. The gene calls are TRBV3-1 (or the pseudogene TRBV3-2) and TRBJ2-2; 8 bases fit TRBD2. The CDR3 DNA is TGTGCCAGCAGCCAAGGTCCGGGGGGGGCGAACACCGGGGAGCTGTTTTTT. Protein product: CASSQGPGGANTGELFF.